This T cell receptor beta chain was sequenced for a study of cytomegalovirus exposure and HLA in healthy donors. The study's findings and limits: In a later analysis, TCR association rates varied by HLA locus: DRB1 most, HLA-C fewest. Analysis performed later found 15,000 or so TCR beta sequences associated with HLA alleles at 0.05 false discovery rate.

As for this clone: Its target is unknown.

Germline values: CDR1 MNHNS, CDR2 SASEGT. This CDR3 contains 14 residues. Trimming took 0 bases from V and 6 from J, leaving 9 bases between them. PCR was performed using 60 Vbeta and 13 Jbeta primers. Generated by immunoSEQ multiplex PCR, the TCRdb table keeps only in-frame clones and is missing some. This table holds about 120,000 clones, around 80% found once. Sequences were obtained from PBMCs. The rearrangement uses TRBV6-1 and TRBJ1-5; no definite D call. The receptor comes from a woman in her thirties or forties in good health and CMV-seropositive. CDR3 coding DNA: TGTGCCAGCAGTGAAGCGCATTTCGGTCAGCCCCAGCATTTT. Protein product: CASSEAHFGQPQHF.